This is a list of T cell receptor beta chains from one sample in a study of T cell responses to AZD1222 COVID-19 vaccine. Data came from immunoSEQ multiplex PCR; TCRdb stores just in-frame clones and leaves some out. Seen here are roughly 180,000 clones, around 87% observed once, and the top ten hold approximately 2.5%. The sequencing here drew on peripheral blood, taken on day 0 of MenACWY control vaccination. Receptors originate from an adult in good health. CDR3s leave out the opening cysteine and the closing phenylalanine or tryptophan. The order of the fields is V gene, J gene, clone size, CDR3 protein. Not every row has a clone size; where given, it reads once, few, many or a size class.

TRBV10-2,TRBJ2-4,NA,ASRGTVEARIQY
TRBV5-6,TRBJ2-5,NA,ASSLAPEVETQY
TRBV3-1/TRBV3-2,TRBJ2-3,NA,ASSQAQVGTDTQY
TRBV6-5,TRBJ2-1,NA,ASSPAPSEQF
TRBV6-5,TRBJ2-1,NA,ASRNRPSYNEQF
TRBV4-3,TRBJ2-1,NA,ASSQDSSGANEQF
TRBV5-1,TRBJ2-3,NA,ASSPTGTAPDTQY
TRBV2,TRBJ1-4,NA,ASSVMDGNEKLF
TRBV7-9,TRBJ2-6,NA,ASSSTGDGANVLT
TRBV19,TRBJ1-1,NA,ATRNPRGQNTEAF
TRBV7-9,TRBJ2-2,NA,ASSSGLAGNTGELF
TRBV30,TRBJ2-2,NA,AGLRTRAGELF
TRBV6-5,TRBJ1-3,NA,ASSYDGSSGNTIY
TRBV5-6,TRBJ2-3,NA,ASSWTGRVSDTQY
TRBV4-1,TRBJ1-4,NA,ASSPGVTNEKLF
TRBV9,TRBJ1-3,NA,ASSVAGFHSGNTIY
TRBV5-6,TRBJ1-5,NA,ASSLGEGLYQPQH
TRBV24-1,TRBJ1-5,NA,ATSDTGGHQPQH
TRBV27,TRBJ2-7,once,ASSPTGASSYEQY
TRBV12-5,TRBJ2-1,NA,ASGLASGGLDEQF
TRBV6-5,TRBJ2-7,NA,ASSAASGFTYEQY
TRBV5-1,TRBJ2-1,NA,ASSLGDSYNEQF
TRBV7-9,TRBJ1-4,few,ASSSPRQGDNEKLF
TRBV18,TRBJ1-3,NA,ASSSNQGPSGNTIY
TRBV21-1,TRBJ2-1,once,ASSNFDRGVAYNEQF
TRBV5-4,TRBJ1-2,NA,ASSPKVPGTNYGYT